The clone carrying this T cell receptor (beta chain) has at least ten counts. The data belong to a study of identical twins. Template switching added a universal primer site, and cDNA bore unique molecular identifiers. One entry per CDR3 protein, called by TCRdb with MiXCR from the 5' RACE reads. The data contain hundreds of thousands of distinct CDR3 sequences, 7% of them seen just once; the ten biggest clones take up roughly 3.7%. From germline, CDR1 is SGHTA and CDR2 FQGTGA. This CDR3 is 14 amino acids long. V shed 0 bases and J shed 3 bases, with 8 bases lying between them. The sample was also reused in another study, on yellow fever vaccine responses in identical twins.

Material: memory (CD45RO+) T cells sorted from blood. The origin of this receptor is a young woman in good health. This rearrangement joins TRBV7-3 to TRBJ1-2; D is undetermined. The DNA of the CDR3 is TGTGCCAGCAGCTTAACAGGTCCAGACTATGGCTACACCTTC. Protein sequence: CASSLTGPDYGYTF. The variable domain in full, completed from reference TRBV7-3 and TRBJ1-2, reads GAGVSQTPSNKVTEKGKYVELRCDPISGHTALYWYRQSLGQGPEFLIYFQGTGAADDSGLPNDRFFAVRPEGSVSTLKIQRTERGDSAVYLCASSLTGPDYGYTFGSGTRLTVV.